Shown below are 32 T cell receptor beta chains from a single sample sequenced in a study of Graves' ophthalmopathy and Graves' hyperthyroidism (dated by TCRdb to 2017 to 2018). The sequencing machine was an Illumina HiSeq 2000. For repertoire sequencing, the TCR beta CDR3 regions were amplified from RNA transcripts. HTBI primers and the Qiagen OneStep RT-PCR kit were used in a first-round RT-PCR, which was followed by a second-round multiplex PCR, size selection and purification. TCRdb reprocessed the public reads (quality trimming at Q25 with fastp, clone calling with MiXCR) and kept in-frame beta chains. Under each unique CDR3 protein, matching rows form one entry showing the most common genes and DNA. The sample has some 1.1 million distinct CDR3 sequences on record, about two fifths of them singletons. The ten largest clonotypes hold around 10% of the sample. The sequenced sample was peripheral blood or thyroid tissue (not recorded which). The receptors here all came from an adult man with Graves' hyperthyroidism.

V gene TRBV10-3 combines with J gene TRBJ2-7, with a weak D call TRBD2 (6 bases). The CDR3 totals 14 residues. Trimming took off 4 bases at V and 2 bases at J, with 12 bases between the two ends. Germline loops: CDR1 ENHRY, CDR2 SYGVKD. The CDR3 coding sequence is TGTGCCATCAGTGCGGGGGACCGGACCTACGAGCAGTACTTC. This sequence encodes CAISAGDRTYEQYF.

V and J are TRBV7-2 and TRBJ2-5; 10 bases align to TRBD2. V was clipped by 3 bases and J by 3 bases; unmatched bases: 7. This CDR3 is 16 amino acids long. CDR1 SGHTA and CDR2 FQGNSA come from the germline V gene. CDR3 bases: TGTGCCAGCAGCTTTTCTAGCGGGGGTACGAAAGAGACCCAGTACTTC. Protein sequence: CASSFSSGGTKETQYF.

In its sample, this clonotype was seen many times. The J gene is TRBJ1-5, the V gene TRBV2; D is unclear. The V and J ends lost 0 bases and 5 bases respectively, with 11 bases between them. This CDR3 is 15 amino acids long. Germline V gives CDR1 SNHLY, CDR2 FYNNEI. The CDR3 sequence: CASSEARGGHQPQHF. In nucleotides, the CDR3 is TGTGCCAGCAGTGAAGCTCGGGGAGGGCATCAGCCCCAGCATTTT.

The chain carries TRBV25-1 and TRBJ1-5, with D perhaps TRBD1 (5 bases). The germline CDR1 and CDR2 sequences are MGHDK and SYGVNS. Trimming removed 2 bases at V and 4 bases at J, with 12 bases between. The CDR3 is 15 residues long. This chain's CDR3 is CASSEVGGANQPQHF. The DNA for the CDR3 is TGTGCCAGCAGTGAAGTCGGGGGAGCAAATCAGCCCCAGCATTTT. Full variable domain (outside the CDR3, taken from reference TRBV25-1 and TRBJ1-5): EADIYQTPRYLVIGTGKKITLECSQTMGHDKMYWYQQDPGMELHLIHYSYGVNSTEKGDLSSESTVSRIRTEHFPLTLESARPSHTSQYLCASSEVGGANQPQHFGDGTRLSIL.

Concerning this clonotype: Since a much larger clone is just one base distant, this may be a read error. The conserved phenylalanine or tryptophan normally closing the CDR3 is absent here, so this likely arose from a read error. The genes are TRBV10-3 and TRBJ2-7, with a tentative D call TRBD1 (6 bases). Germline CDR1 reads ENHRY; CDR2 reads SYGVKD. Between the trimmed V and J ends, which lost 8 bases and 2 bases, there was a span of 19 bases. This CDR3 is 15 amino acids long. DNA for the CDR3: TGTGCCATCCGGGAACAGATAGGGGGTACCTACGAGCAGTACTTA. It translates to CAIREQIGGTYEQYL.

This clonotype was seen repeatedly, ten times or more. The V call is TRBV6-5, the J call TRBJ2-7; 7 bases are shared with TRBD2. CDR1 MNHEY and CDR2 SVGAGI come from the germline V gene. The CDR3 totals 14 residues. The J segment lost 0 bases and the V segment lost 8 bases, leaving 7 bases of the junction unmatched. Here the CDR3 reads CASSLRENSYEQYF. CDR3 nucleotide sequence: TGTGCCAGCTCATTGCGGGAGAACTCCTACGAGCAGTACTTC.

The chain joins TRBV5-1 to TRBJ2-5, with 8 bases lining up with TRBD1. Germline V gene data show CDR1 as SGHRS and CDR2 as YFSETQ. This CDR3 is 15 amino acids long. The junction had 11 bases not matched to a gene; V was cut back by 8 bases and J by 2 bases. CDR3: CASTDRQGRQETQYF. The CDR3 DNA follows: TGCGCCAGTACCGACCGACAGGGGAGGCAAGAGACCCAGTACTTC.

V and J are TRBV10-3 and TRBJ1-1; the D gene is possibly TRBD1 (6 bases). This CDR3 is built from 13 residues. Germline values: CDR1 ENHRY, CDR2 SYGVKD. V lost 9 bases and J lost 1, with 12 bases in between. The CDR3 DNA reads as TGTGCCATGAGCGGGGGCAGGAACACTGAAGCTTTCTTT. This codes for CAMSGGRNTEAFF.

This clonotype was observed at least ten times. The chain couples TRBV10-3 to TRBJ1-4; D unclear. Germline values: CDR1 ENHRY, CDR2 SYGVKD. V lost 2 bases and J lost 5, with 6 bases in between. This CDR3 comprises 13 residues. The CDR3, as DNA: TGTGCCATCAGTGAGAGTCCCAATGAAAAACTGTTTTTT. Translating it yields CAISESPNEKLFF.

This clonotype has a count of ten or more. CDR3 amino acids: CASSAGLAGTPRFGETQYF. For the CDR3, the DNA is TGCGCCAGCAGCGCCGGACTAGCGGGGACCCCCCGGTTTGGAGAGACCCAGTACTTC. This sequence joins TRBV5-1 and TRBJ2-5, with TRBD2 identical over 12 bases. V was pared by 4 bases and J by 4 bases, with 17 bases of the junction left unmatched. The CDR3 runs 19 residues. Germline CDR1 and CDR2: SGHRS and YFSETQ.

This clonotype was counted a single time. This chain connects TRBV25-1 to TRBJ1-1; D not resolved. This CDR3 is built from 13 residues. The germline gives CDR1 MGHDK, CDR2 SYGVNS. The CDR3 region is CARHTAINTEAFF. Here the CDR3 DNA reads TGTGCTAGGCACACGGCCATCAACACTGAAGCTTTCTTT.

This clonotype has a handful of counts. This rearrangement joins TRBV19 to TRBJ2-2; TRBD1 matches 8 bases. CDR3 length: 16 residues. CDR1 and CDR2 from the germline V gene are LNHDA and SQIVND (reference sequence). Trimming removed 4 bases from V and 0 bases from J; junction bases left unmatched: 4. The CDR3 DNA reads TGTGCCAGTAGTACCTCGACAGGGGCGAACACCGGGGAGCTGTTTTTT. The encoded protein is CASSTSTGANTGELFF. Combining the CDR3 with reference TRBV19 and TRBJ2-2 gives the whole variable domain DGGITQSPKYLFRKEGQNVTLSCEQNLNHDAMYWYRQDPGQGLRLIYYSQIVNDFQKGDIAEGYSVSREKKESFPLTVTSAQKNPTAFYLCASSTSTGANTGELFFGEGSRLTVL.

This clonotype has at least ten counts. The rearrangement uses TRBV7-2 and TRBJ2-7; 9 bases line up with TRBD2. Germline lookup yields CDR1 SGHTA and CDR2 FQGNSA. This CDR3 is built from 18 residues. V lost 5 bases to trimming and J lost 2 bases; unmatched junction nucleotides: 16. CDR3 amino acids: CASSLGSPGLAVTYEQYF. DNA for the CDR3: TGTGCCAGCAGCCTTGGAAGTCCGGGACTAGCTGTCACCTACGAGCAGTACTTC. Full variable domain (rest looked up from reference TRBV7-2 and TRBJ2-7): GAGVSQSPSNKVTEKGKDVELRCDPISGHTALYWYRQSLGQGLEFLIYFQGNSAPDKSGLPSDRFSAERTGGSVSTLTIQRTQQEDSAVYLCASSLGSPGLAVTYEQYFGPGTRLTVT.

The chain employs TRBV20-1 and TRBJ2-7, with D perhaps given as TRBD1 or TRBD2 (5 bases each). The ends were cut back, 0 bases at V and 0 bases at J, with 15 bases in the middle. Germline CDR1 and CDR2: DFQATT and SNEGSKA (reference sequence). The CDR3 totals 16 residues. CDR3 bases: TGCAGTGCTAGAGACACTGGGACGACGAGCTCCTACGAGCAGTACTTC. Translating gives CSARDTGTTSSYEQYF.

V usage is TRBV27 and J usage is TRBJ1-1; D is undetermined. Germline V gene lookup returns CDR1 MNHEY and CDR2 SMNVEV (reference sequence). The CDR3 length is 14 residues. V shed 4 bases and J shed 4 bases, with 13 bases lying between them. In nucleotides, the CDR3 is TGTGCCAGCAGTTGGCGTCCGGGGTCCACTGAAGCTTTCTTT. Residues: CASSWRPGSTEAFF.

The J gene is TRBJ2-5, the V gene TRBV7-9; 8 bases align to TRBD1. V trimming: 3 bases; J trimming: 7 bases; junction bases outside the gene matches: 10. The CDR3 loop spans 15 amino acids. Germline assignment: CDR1 SEHNR and CDR2 FQNEAQ (reference sequence). CDR3 residues: CASSFRTGYGGTQYF. CDR3 bases: TGTGCCAGCAGCTTCCGGACAGGGTACGGGGGGACCCAGTACTTC.

In regard to this clonotype: Possible read error: a much larger clone is one base away. The J gene is TRBJ1-4, the V gene TRBV7-2, with D possibly being TRBD1 (6 bases). CDR1 is SGHTA and CDR2 is FQGNSA in the germline V gene. This CDR3 is 15 amino acids long. CDR3 region: CANSLTDRSNEKLFF. For the CDR3, the DNA is TGTGCCAACAGCTTAACCGACAGGAGTAATGAAAAACTGTTTTTT.

Only a few counts were recorded for this clonotype. The V gene is TRBV7-3, the J gene TRBJ1-1; no reliable D call. There are 18 residues in the CDR3. Trimming removed 2 bases from V and 1 base from J, with 20 bases in between. The germline V gene has CDR1 SGHTA and CDR2 FQGTGA. DNA for the CDR3: TGTGCCAGCAGCTTATCTGGCGTGGCCTCCCCCCCGAACACTGAAGCTTTCTTT. Translated: CASSLSGVASPPNTEAFF.

CDR3 DNA sequence: TGTGCCAGCAGTTACCCGAACTACAGGCCCCAAGAGACCCAGTACTTC. Translation: CASSYPNYRPQETQYF. The V and J genes are TRBV2 and TRBJ2-5, with a weak D call TRBD1 (5 bases). The germline gives CDR1 SNHLY, CDR2 FYNNEI. This CDR3 is 16 amino acids long. Trimming stripped 5 bases from V and 1 base from J, with 17 bases between.

This clonotype was seen at least ten times. CDR3 region: CASSSGIDQPQHF. The CDR3 DNA sequence: TGCGCCAGCAGCTCGGGAATCGATCAGCCCCAGCATTTT. The chain links TRBV5-1 to TRBJ1-5, with unresolved D. The CDR3 spans 13 residues. V was shortened by 3 bases and J by 5 bases, with 9 bases between the two germline ends. Germline loops: CDR1 SGHRS, CDR2 YFSETQ. Full variable domain (outside the CDR3, taken from reference TRBV5-1 and TRBJ1-5): KAGVTQTPRYLIKTRGQQVTLSCSPISGHRSVSWYQQTPGQGLQFLFEYFSETQRNKGNFPGRFSGRQFSNSRSEMNVSTLELGDSALYLCASSSGIDQPQHFGDGTRLSIL.

At least ten counts were recorded for this clonotype. V usage is TRBV4-2 and J usage is TRBJ1-4; D gene ambiguous. The V gene's germline CDR1 is LGHNA and CDR2 YNFKEQ. The CDR3 is made up of 12 amino acids. The germline V and J ends were trimmed by 4 bases and 7 bases, with 7 bases remaining between them. CDR3 sequence (DNA): TGTGCCAGCAGCCTCCGGATTGAAAAACTGTTTTTT. Amino acids: CASSLRIEKLFF.

This clonotype has at least ten counts. The V gene is TRBV2, the J gene TRBJ1-1; D remains unclear. Trimming shortened V by 6 bases and J by 1 base, and 12 bases separated the two germline ends. This CDR3 spans 14 amino acids. CDR1 SNHLY and CDR2 FYNNEI come from the germline V gene. The CDR3 here is CASRHLLENTEAFF. The DNA for the CDR3 is TGTGCCAGCAGGCACCTTTTGGAGAACACTGAAGCTTTCTTT.

This clonotype was picked up many times. V is TRBV10-2 and J is TRBJ2-7; TRBD2 matches 7 bases. V lost 8 bases to trimming and J lost 7 bases; unmatched junction nucleotides: 2. The germline V gene has CDR1 WSHSY and CDR2 SAAADI. CDR3 size: 10 residues. The CDR3 nucleotides read TGCGCCAGCGGGGGGGGGGAGCAGTACTTC. Its protein product is CASGGGEQYF.

On this clonotype itself: This could be a read error, since a much larger clone is one nucleotide away. The CDR3 here is CSARDRMNTEAFF. Here the CDR3 DNA reads TGCAGCGCCCGGGACAGGATGAACACTGAAGCTTTCTTT. This chain joins TRBV29-1 and TRBJ1-1; TRBD1 matches at 8 bases. The CDR3 is made up of 13 amino acids. The trim removed 7 bases at V and 0 bases at J, leaving 4 bases unmatched. Per germline, CDR1 SQVTM and CDR2 ANQGSEA.

The sample holds many counts of this clonotype. V gene TRBV7-9 combines with J gene TRBJ2-5; D call uncertain. The V and J ends lost 5 bases and 1 base respectively, with 11 bases between them. CDR1 is SEHNR, CDR2 FQNEAQ, per germline (reference sequence). The CDR3 runs 14 residues. The CDR3 bases are TGTGCCAGCAGCCTACACAGCCTCCAAGAGACCCAGTACTTC. This sequence encodes CASSLHSLQETQYF.

V usage is TRBV24-1 and J usage is TRBJ1-5; weak D call: TRBD1 (5 bases). V gave up 3 bases and J gave up 0 bases, with 11 bases separating them. This CDR3 is 16 amino acids long. Germline CDR1 reads KGHDR; CDR2 reads SFDVKD. CDR3 sequence (DNA): TGTGCCACCAGTGATCACGGGACGGATAGCAATCAGCCCCAGCATTTT. It encodes CATSDHGTDSNQPQHF.

This chain uses TRBV5-1 with TRBJ1-5, with 8 positions matching TRBD1. The CDR3 runs to 15 residues. The V and J ends lost 5 bases and 7 bases, in that order; junction bases with no gene match: 11. Germline V gene sequence: CDR1 SGHRS, CDR2 YFSETQ. The CDR3 DNA sequence: TGCGCCAGCAGGGAGCCAGGGGGCATGCTACAGCCCCAGCATTTT. Residues: CASREPGGMLQPQHF.

The rearrangement links TRBV19 to TRBJ1-1; D possibly corresponds to TRBD1 (6 bases). Germline-derived CDR1 and CDR2 are LNHDA and SQIVND (reference sequence). The length of the CDR3 is 14 residues. The V end lost 6 bases, the J end lost 2 bases, and 13 bases lay between the germline ends. The CDR3 nucleotides are TGTGCCAGTAGGGTGACAGGACAAAACACTGAAGCTTTCTTT. Protein product: CASRVTGQNTEAFF.

This clonotype was picked up many times. This chain joins TRBV9 and TRBJ1-4, with 7 bases matching TRBD1. This CDR3 has 14 amino acids. Germline V gene lookup returns CDR1 SGDLS and CDR2 YYNGEE. The ends lost 4 bases at V and 3 bases at J; junction bases unmatched: 3. The CDR3 here is CASSTGTANEKLFF. CDR3 bases: TGTGCCAGCAGCACCGGGACAGCTAATGAAAAACTGTTTTTT.

Regarding this clonotype: Because the CDR3 is missing its conserved closing phenylalanine or tryptophan, this is likely a read error. It is unclear where the CDR3 begins or ends on the DNA, so no DNA is shown, and the CDR3 is as TCRdb lists it. The chain joins TRBV7-6 to TRBJ1-4; the DNA was not compared with TRBD1, the D call given in the table. Counting both end residues, the CDR3 totals 11 amino acids. The germline gives CDR1 SGHVS, CDR2 FNYEAQ. The CDR3 region is CASSLGTGDNY.

Comments on this clonotype: A much larger clone lies a single base off, so this may be a read error. This chain connects TRBV7-9 to TRBJ2-7, with a tentative D call TRBD2 (5 bases). The CDR3 has 13 residues. CDR1 and CDR2 (germline): SEHNR, FQNEAQ (reference sequence). The CDR3 sequence: CANSPDGIYEQYF. The CDR3, as DNA: TGTGCCAACAGCCCGGACGGGATCTACGAGCAGTACTTC.

This clonotype showed up many times. This sequence joins TRBV6-6 and TRBJ1-2, with D perhaps matching TRBD1 (6 bases). The CDR3 runs 13 residues. V was clipped by 4 bases and J by 8 bases, with 14 bases between them. Germline V CDR1 and CDR2: MNHNY, SVGAGI (reference sequence). The CDR3 sequence: CASSLLDSHGYTF. DNA for the CDR3: TGTGCCAGCAGTTTATTGGACAGTCACGGCTACACCTTC.